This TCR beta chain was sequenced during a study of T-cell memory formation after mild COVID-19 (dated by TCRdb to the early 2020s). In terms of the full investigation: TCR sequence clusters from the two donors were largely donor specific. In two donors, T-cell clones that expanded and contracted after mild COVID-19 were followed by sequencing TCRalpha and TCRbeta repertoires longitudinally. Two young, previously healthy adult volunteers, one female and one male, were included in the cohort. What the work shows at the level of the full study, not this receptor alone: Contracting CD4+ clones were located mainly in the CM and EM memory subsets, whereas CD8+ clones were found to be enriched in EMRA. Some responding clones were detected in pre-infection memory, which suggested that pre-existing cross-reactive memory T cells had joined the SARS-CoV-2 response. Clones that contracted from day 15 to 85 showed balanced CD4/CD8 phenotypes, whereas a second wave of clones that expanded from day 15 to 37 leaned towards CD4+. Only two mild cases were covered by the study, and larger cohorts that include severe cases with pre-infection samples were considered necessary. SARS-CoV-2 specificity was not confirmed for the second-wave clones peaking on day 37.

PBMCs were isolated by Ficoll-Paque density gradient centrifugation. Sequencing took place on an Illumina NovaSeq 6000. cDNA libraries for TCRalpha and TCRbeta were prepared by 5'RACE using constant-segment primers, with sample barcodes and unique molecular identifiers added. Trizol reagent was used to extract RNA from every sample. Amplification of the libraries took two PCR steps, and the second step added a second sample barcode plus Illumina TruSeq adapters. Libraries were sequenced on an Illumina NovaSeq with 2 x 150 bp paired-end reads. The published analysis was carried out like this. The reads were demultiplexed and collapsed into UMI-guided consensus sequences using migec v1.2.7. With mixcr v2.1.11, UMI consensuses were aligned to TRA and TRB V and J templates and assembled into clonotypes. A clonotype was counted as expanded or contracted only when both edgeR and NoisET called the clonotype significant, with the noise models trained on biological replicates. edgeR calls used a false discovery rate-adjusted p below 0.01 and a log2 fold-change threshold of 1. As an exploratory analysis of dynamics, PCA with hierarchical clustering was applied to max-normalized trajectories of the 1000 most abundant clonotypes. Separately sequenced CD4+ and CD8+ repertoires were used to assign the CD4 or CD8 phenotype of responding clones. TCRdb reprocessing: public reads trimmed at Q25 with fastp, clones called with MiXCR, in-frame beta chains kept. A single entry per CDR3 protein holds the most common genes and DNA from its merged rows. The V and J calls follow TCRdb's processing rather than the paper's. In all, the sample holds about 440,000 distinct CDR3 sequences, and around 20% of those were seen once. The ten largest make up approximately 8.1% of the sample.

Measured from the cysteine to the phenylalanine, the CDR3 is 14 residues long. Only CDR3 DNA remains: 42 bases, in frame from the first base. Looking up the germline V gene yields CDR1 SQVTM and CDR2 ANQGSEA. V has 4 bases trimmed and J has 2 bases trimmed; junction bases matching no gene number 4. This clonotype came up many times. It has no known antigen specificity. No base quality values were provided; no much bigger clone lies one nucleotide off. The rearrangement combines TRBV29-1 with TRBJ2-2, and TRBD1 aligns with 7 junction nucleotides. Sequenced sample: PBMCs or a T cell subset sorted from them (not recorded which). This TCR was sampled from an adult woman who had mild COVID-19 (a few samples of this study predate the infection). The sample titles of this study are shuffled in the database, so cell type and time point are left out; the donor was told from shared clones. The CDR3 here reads CSVVRGQNTGELFF. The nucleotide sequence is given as TGCAGCGTTGTGAGGGGGCAAAACACCGGGGAGCTGTTTTTT.